This is a list of T cell receptor beta chains from one sample in a study of lymphopenia after photon versus proton radiotherapy. TCRdb's table, derived via immunoSEQ multiplex PCR, lists solely in-frame clones and lacks some. The sample includes 150,000 to 200,000 clones, about 88% of them seen just once. The sequencing here drew on peripheral blood, taken from a patient treated with photon-based radiotherapy. These receptors were taken from a man between 50 and 59 years old with gastric cancer. The CDR3 runs from the conserved cysteine through the conserved F or W. A D gene is named only where the DNA matches it firmly. The size of a clone is reported for some rows only, either as once, few or many, or as a class for expanded clones.

NA	TRBV10-3	NA	TRBJ1-3	TGTGCCATCAGTGATCGGGCCCTGAGCTCTGGAAACACCATATATTTT	CAISDRALSSGNTIYF
TRBD1	TRBV7-9	once	TRBJ1-2	TGTGCCAGCAGCTCGACCGGGACAGGGAGGGCTAACTATGGCTACACCTTC	CASSSTGTGRANYGYTF
TRBD2	TRBV7-9	NA	TRBJ2-3	TGTGCCAGCAGCCGTCGGGAGGGGGCAGATACGCAGTATTTT	CASSRREGADTQYF
TRBD1	TRBV27	once	TRBJ2-7	TGTGCCAGCAGTCGGGACAGGGGGGGCGAGCAGTACTTC	CASSRDRGGEQYF
NA	TRBV28	NA	TRBJ1-2	TGTGCCAGCGGGTGGGGAGGGTTTGGCTACACCTTC	CASGWGGFGYTF
NA	TRBV6-1	NA	TRBJ2-7	TGTGCCAGCAGTGAACAACCAGGTTACGAGCAGTACTTC	CASSEQPGYEQYF
TRBD2	TRBV9	NA	TRBJ2-5	TGTGCCAGCAGCGTAGGAGGCGGGAGGGGAGAGACCCAGTACTTC	CASSVGGGRGETQYF
NA	TRBV4-1	NA	TRBJ2-4	TGCGCCAGCAGCCAAGGGGGGGGGCGTGAGGCCAAAAACATTCAGTACTTC	CASSQGGGREAKNIQYF
TRBD2	TRBV9	NA	TRBJ2-1	TGTGCCAGCAGCGTTAGCGGGATGGCAAACAATGAGCAGTTCTTC	CASSVSGMANNEQFF
NA	TRBV9	NA	TRBJ2-1	TGTGCCAGCAGCCAAGAAATGGAGCAGTTCTTC	CASSQEMEQFF
NA	TRBV30	NA	TRBJ2-1	TGTGCCTGGAGTAAGCCGGTAAGCTCCTACAATGAGCAGTTCTTC	CAWSKPVSSYNEQFF
NA	TRBV4-3	NA	TRBJ1-5	TGCGCCAGCAGCCAAGATAGGGTTCGGCCCCAGCATTTT	CASSQDRVRPQHF
NA	TRBV28	NA	TRBJ2-7	TGTGCCAGCAGCGAGACATTCTACGAGCAGTACTTC	CASSETFYEQYF
NA	TRBV18	NA	TRBJ1-1	TGTGCCAGCTCACCGGGAATAGGGGTTATTGAAGCTTTCTTT	CASSPGIGVIEAFF
NA	TRBV2	NA	TRBJ2-2	TGTGCCAGCAGATACAGGGTCGGCGGGGAGCTGTTTTTT	CASRYRVGGELFF
TRBD1	TRBV5-1	once	TRBJ2-5	TGCGCCAGCAGCCTTGGACAGGGGCGTTTGGAGACCCAGTACTTC	CASSLGQGRLETQYF
TRBD1	TRBV2	NA	TRBJ2-6	TGTGCCAGCAGTCCGGGACAGCTCTCTGGGGCCAACGTCCTGACTTTC	CASSPGQLSGANVLTF
NA	TRBV5-5	NA	TRBJ2-6	TGTGCCAGCAGCCCCGCACGATCTCCAGCCTCTGGGGCCAACGTCCTGACTTTC	CASSPARSPASGANVLTF
NA	TRBV29-1	NA	TRBJ2-7	TGCAGCGCCTCAGACGGGTCCTACGAGCAGTACTTC	CSASDGSYEQYF
NA	TRBV5-4	few	TRBJ1-1	TGTGCCAGCAGCCCCCGCAGGGAAAACACTGAAGCTTTCTTT	CASSPRRENTEAFF
TRBD2	TRBV25-1	NA	TRBJ2-1	TGTGCCAGCAGTGAATGGACTAGCTCCGATGAGCAGTTCTTC	CASSEWTSSDEQFF
TRBD2	TRBV7-8	NA	TRBJ2-1	TGTGCCAGCAGCTTACCGGGACTAGCGGGAATTTCGCAGTTCTTC	CASSLPGLAGISQFF
NA	TRBV28	NA	TRBJ2-2	TGTGCCAGCAGTTTAATTGGGCAGGGGCCCGGGGAGCTGTTTTTT	CASSLIGQGPGELFF
TRBD2	TRBV19	NA	TRBJ2-1	TGTGCCAGTAGTCCATCTAGCGGTCCTTACAATGAGCAGTTCTTC	CASSPSSGPYNEQFF
NA	TRBV7-2	NA	TRBJ2-7	TGTGCCAGCAGCCTAACCTCCGGACAGACACGTACTGCGGAGAAGTACTTC	CASSLTSGQTRTAEKYF
NA	TRBV19	NA	TRBJ1-4	TGTGCCAGTAGTAGAAACAGTGCAACTAATGAAAAACTGTTTTTT	CASSRNSATNEKLFF
NA	TRBV4-1	NA	TRBJ1-3	TGCGCCAGCAGAGGCGGAGGAAACACCATATATTTT	CASRGGGNTIYF
TRBD2	TRBV7-9	few	TRBJ2-2	TGTGCCAGCAGCTTAACTGCGGGAGGCCCTAACACCGGGGAGCTGTTTTTT	CASSLTAGGPNTGELFF
NA	TRBV18	NA	TRBJ2-7	TGTGCCAGCTCACCGACGACGTTAGGGGGATCCTACGAGCAGTACTTC	CASSPTTLGGSYEQYF
NA	TRBV4-2	NA	TRBJ2-3	TGTGCCAGCAGCATCCTTAACACCGGTTCTGGCACAGATACGCAGTATTTT	CASSILNTGSGTDTQYF
NA	TRBV11-2	NA	TRBJ2-7	TGTGCCAGCAGCGGATCGGGAGCGGGCGAGCAGTACTTC	CASSGSGAGEQYF
NA	TRBV2	once	TRBJ2-7	TGTGCCAGCAGCGGGGCGGTCTACTACGAGCAGTACTTC	CASSGAVYYEQYF
TRBD2	TRBV2	NA	TRBJ2-5	TGTGCCAGCAGGGGACTAGCGGGAGAGGGGGAGACCCAGTACTTC	CASRGLAGEGETQYF
NA	TRBV19	few	TRBJ2-1	TGTGCCAGTAGCGCGGGGAGGGAGCAGTTCTTC	CASSAGREQFF
TRBD2	TRBV7-3	once	TRBJ2-7	TGTGCCAGCAGCTTAAATGTCAGGGGCAGTGGGACTAGCGGTTCTGCCTACTCCTACGAGCAGTACTTC	CASSLNVRGSGTSGSAYSYEQYF
TRBD1	TRBV6-1	NA	TRBJ2-7	TGTGCCAGCAGTGAACAGGGCAGGGGGCCCTACGAGCAGTACTTC	CASSEQGRGPYEQYF
TRBD1	TRBV6-5	NA	TRBJ1-2	TGTGCCAGCAGCTTGACAGGGACCGCCACCTATGGCTACACCTTC	CASSLTGTATYGYTF
NA	TRBV28	NA	TRBJ1-5	TGTGCCGTGGAGGGGCGAAGGAGCAATCAGCCCCAGCATTTT	CAVEGRRSNQPQHF
TRBD1	TRBV30	NA	TRBJ1-5	TGTGCCTGGAGTGTCGGGACAGGGGGAAGTAGCAATCAGCCCCAGCATTTT	CAWSVGTGGSSNQPQHF
NA	TRBV5-1	NA	TRBJ2-2	TGCGCCAGCAGCAGGGACTTGAACACCGGGGAGCTGTTTTTT	CASSRDLNTGELFF
NA	TRBV28	NA	TRBJ1-5	TGTGCCAGCAGACGGAGCCTGGGGCCCCAGCATTTT	CASRRSLGPQHF
NA	TRBV4-2	NA	TRBJ2-3	TGTGCCAGCAGCCAAAGGTTGCCGTCAGATACGCAGTATTTT	CASSQRLPSDTQYF
NA	TRBV19	NA	TRBJ1-4	TGTGCCAGTAGAGCCTTGGCGGGAGAAAAACTGTTTTTT	CASRALAGEKLFF
NA	TRBV19	NA	TRBJ2-7	TGTGCCAGTAGTATAGGGGCGGCCTACGAGCAGTACTTC	CASSIGAAYEQYF
TRBD2	TRBV5-4	NA	TRBJ2-2	TGTGCCAGCAGTTCTAGCGGGAGCTACACCGGGGAGCTGTTTTTT	CASSSSGSYTGELFF
NA	TRBV2	few	TRBJ2-7	TGTGCCAGCGGAGTAGCGGAGCCAGGCGAGCAGTACTTC	CASGVAEPGEQYF
NA	TRBV11-1	NA	TRBJ2-1	TGTGCCAGCAGCTTACAAGCCCCGGGTTACAATGAGCAGTTCTTC	CASSLQAPGYNEQFF
NA	TRBV10-1	NA	TRBJ2-7	TGCGCCAGCAGTACAGGGAGCTCCTACGAGCAGTACTTC	CASSTGSSYEQYF
TRBD2	TRBV19	NA	TRBJ2-5	TGTGCCAGTAGTATAGGGAGGACTAGCGCCACGAATCAAGAGACCCAGTACTTC	CASSIGRTSATNQETQYF
NA	TRBV5-6	NA	TRBJ2-3	TGTGCCAGCAGCTTCGAGAGGGACTTTAACACAGATACGCAGTATTTT	CASSFERDFNTDTQYF
NA	TRBV5-4	NA	TRBJ1-1	TGTGCCAGCAGACCGTTTGGGGTTTCAGAGGGCACTGAAGCTTTCTTT	CASRPFGVSEGTEAFF
TRBD1	TRBV4-2	NA	TRBJ2-7	TGTGCCAGCAGCCTGGCATCGGGACAGAGCTCCTACGAGCAGTACTTC	CASSLASGQSSYEQYF
TRBD2	TRBV14	NA	TRBJ2-7	TGTGCCAGCAGCCACCTAGCGGGAGAAGGGTACGAGCAGTACTTC	CASSHLAGEGYEQYF
TRBD2	TRBV5-6	NA	TRBJ2-2	TGTGCCAGCAGCTGGACCCACGGGAGGGCCACCGGGGAGCTGTTTTTT	CASSWTHGRATGELFF
TRBD1	TRBV29-1	NA	TRBJ2-7	TGCAGCGTGAGGGGGCGAGGGTTAGCCGAGCAGTACTTC	CSVRGRGLAEQYF
NA	TRBV5-6	NA	TRBJ2-7	TGTGCCAGCAGCCTGACAGCCTACGAGCAGTACTTC	CASSLTAYEQYF
NA	TRBV4-3	NA	TRBJ2-7	TGCGCCAGCAGCCAATTTACGGGAACTCCCTACGAGCAGTACTTC	CASSQFTGTPYEQYF
TRBD2	TRBV28	NA	TRBJ2-5	TGTGCCAGCAGCCCTAGCGGGGAAGAGACCCAGTACTTC	CASSPSGEETQYF
NA	TRBV6-6	NA	TRBJ1-2	TGTGCCAGCAGTCTACAGGGAGATGGCTACACCTTC	CASSLQGDGYTF
TRBD2	TRBV14	NA	TRBJ2-7	TGTGCCAGCAGCCTGCACCCCAGCGGGAGAGGGGAGCAGTACTTC	CASSLHPSGRGEQYF